This T cell receptor beta chain was recorded in a study of response to subunit inactivated influenza vaccine. Findings of the study overall: Every seasonal influenza vaccination brings in few new T cells, the authors suggested.

TCRdb reprocessed the RT-PCR reads via MiXCR and lists one record per CDR3 protein. Of under 550,000 distinct CDR3 sequences listed, less than 8% are singletons. This clonotype occurred a few times. Its antigen remains unknown. The CDR3 length is 16 residues. V was trimmed by 4 bases and J by 9 bases, leaving 22 bases between them. Germline CDR1 reads MGHRA; CDR2 reads YSYEKL. The sequencing used PBMCs from blood, collected about 23 months after vaccination. The sequence derives from a man aged 45-69 years who received an inactivated influenza vaccine. This chain links TRBV4-1 with TRBJ2-1; D may match TRBD1 or TRBD2 (6 bases each). CDR3 residues: CASSPGTRPVGGEQFF. The DNA of the CDR3 is TGCGCCAGCAGCCCAGGGACACGACCCGTCGGGGGTGAGCAGTTCTTC.